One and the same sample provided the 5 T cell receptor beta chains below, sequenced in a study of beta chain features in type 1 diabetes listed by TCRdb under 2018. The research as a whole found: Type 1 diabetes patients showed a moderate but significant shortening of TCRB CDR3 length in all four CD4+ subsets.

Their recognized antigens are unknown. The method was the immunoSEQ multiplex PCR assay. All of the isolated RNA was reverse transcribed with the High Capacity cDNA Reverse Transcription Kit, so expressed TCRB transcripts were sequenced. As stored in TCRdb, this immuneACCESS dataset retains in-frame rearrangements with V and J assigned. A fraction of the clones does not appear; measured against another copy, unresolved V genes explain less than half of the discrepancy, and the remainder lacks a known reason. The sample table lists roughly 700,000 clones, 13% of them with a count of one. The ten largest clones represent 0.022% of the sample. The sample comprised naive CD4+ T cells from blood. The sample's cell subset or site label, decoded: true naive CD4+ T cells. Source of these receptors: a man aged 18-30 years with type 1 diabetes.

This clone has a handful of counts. The chain's CDR3 is CASTWGGDTHSYEQYF. CDR3 in DNA: TGCGCCAGCACCTGGGGTGGGGACACTCATTCCTACGAGCAGTACTTC. The chain combines TRBV23-1 with TRBJ2-7, with a tentative D call TRBD1 (6 bases). TRBV23-1 is known as an ORF, though its function is uncertain. The length of the CDR3 is 16 residues. Trimming removed 7 bases from V and 1 base from J, with 20 bases in between.

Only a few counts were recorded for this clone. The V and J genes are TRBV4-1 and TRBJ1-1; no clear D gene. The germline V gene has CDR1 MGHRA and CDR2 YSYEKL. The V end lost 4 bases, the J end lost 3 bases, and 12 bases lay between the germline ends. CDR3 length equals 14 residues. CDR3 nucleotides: TGCGCCAGCAGCCTGCGGGAAAGGGACACTGAAGCTTTCTTT. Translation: CASSLRERDTEAFF.

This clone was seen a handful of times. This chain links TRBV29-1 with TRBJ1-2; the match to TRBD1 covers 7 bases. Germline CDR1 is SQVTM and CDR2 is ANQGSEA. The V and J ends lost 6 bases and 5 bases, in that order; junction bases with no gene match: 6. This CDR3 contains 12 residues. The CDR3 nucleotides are TGCAGCGTACTAGGGGGCGCGTATGGCTACACCTTC. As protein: CSVLGGAYGYTF.

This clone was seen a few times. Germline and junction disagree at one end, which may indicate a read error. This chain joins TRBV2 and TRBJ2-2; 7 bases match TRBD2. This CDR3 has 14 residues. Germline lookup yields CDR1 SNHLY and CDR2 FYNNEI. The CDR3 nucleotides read TGTGCCAGCAGTAAAGCGGGGATTACCGGGGAGCTGTTTTTT. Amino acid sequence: CASSKAGITGELFF.

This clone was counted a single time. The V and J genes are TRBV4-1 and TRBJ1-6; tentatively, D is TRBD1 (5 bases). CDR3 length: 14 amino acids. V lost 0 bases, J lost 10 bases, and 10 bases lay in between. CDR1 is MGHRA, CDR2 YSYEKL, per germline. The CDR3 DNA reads TGCGCCAGCAGCCAAGAAGGAGGGGCGTCACCCCTCCACTTT. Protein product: CASSQEGGASPLHF.